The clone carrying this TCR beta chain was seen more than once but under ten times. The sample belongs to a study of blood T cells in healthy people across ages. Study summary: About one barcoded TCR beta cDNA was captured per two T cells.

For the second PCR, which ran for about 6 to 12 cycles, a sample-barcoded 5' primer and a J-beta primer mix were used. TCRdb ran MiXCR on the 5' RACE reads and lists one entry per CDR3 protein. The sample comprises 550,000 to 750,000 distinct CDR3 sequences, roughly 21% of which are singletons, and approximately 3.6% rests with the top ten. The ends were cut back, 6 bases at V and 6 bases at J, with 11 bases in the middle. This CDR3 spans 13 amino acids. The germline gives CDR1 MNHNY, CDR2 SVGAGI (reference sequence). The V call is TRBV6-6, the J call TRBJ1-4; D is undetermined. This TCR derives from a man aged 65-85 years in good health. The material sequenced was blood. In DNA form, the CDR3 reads TGTGCCAGCAGCTTAGGCGGGGATGAAAAACTGTTTTTT. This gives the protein CASSLGGDEKLFF.